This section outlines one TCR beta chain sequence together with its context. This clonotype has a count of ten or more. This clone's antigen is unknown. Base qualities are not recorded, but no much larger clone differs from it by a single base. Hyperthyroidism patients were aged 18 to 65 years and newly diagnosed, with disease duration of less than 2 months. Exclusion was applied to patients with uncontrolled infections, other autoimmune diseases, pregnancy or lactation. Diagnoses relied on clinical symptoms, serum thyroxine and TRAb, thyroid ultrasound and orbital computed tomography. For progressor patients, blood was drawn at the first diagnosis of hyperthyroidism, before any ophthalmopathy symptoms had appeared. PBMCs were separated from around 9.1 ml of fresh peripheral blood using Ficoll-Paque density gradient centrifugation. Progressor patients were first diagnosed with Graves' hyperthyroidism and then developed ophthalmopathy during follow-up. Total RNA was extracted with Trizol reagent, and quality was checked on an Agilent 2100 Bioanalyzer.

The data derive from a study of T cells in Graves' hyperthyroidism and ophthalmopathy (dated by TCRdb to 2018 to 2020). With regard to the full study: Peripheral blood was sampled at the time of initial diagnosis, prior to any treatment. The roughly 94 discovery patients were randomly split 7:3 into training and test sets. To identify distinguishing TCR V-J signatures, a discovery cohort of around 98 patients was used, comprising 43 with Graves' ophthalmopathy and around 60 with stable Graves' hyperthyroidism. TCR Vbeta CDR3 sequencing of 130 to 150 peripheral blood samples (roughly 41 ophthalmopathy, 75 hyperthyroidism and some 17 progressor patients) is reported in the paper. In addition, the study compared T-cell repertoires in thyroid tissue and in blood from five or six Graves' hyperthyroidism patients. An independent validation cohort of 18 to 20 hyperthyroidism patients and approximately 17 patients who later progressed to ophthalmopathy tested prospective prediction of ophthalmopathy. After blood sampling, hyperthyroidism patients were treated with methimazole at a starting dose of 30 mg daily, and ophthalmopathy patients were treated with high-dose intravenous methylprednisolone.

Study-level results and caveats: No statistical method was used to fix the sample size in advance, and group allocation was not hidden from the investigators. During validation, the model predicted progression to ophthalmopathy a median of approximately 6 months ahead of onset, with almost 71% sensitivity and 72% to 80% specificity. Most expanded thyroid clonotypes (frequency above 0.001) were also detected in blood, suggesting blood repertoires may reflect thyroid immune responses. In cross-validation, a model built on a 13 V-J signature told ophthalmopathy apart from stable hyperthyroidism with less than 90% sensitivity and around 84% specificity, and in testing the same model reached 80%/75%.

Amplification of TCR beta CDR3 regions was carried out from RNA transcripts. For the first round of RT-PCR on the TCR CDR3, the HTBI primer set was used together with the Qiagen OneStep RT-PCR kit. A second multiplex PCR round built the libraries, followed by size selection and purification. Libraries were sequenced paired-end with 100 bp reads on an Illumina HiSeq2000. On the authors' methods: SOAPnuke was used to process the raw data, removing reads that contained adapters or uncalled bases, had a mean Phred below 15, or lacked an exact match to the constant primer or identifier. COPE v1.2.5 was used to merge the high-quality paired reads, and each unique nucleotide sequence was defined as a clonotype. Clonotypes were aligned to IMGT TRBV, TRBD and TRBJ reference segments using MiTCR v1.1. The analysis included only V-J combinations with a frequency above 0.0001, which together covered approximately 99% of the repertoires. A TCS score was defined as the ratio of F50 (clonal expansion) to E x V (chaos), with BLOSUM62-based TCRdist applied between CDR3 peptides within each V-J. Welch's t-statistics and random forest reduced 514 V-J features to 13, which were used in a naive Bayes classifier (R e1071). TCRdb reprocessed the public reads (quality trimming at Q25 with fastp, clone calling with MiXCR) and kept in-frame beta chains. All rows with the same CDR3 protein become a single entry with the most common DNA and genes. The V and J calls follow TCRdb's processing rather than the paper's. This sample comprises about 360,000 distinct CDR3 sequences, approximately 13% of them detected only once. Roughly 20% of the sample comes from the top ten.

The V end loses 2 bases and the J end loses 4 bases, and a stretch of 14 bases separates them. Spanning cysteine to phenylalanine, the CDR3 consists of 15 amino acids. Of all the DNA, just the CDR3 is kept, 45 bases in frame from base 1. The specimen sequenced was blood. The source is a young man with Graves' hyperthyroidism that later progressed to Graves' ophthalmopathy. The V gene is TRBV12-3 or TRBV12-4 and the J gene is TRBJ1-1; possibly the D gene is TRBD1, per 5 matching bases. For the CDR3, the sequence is CASSLRGLIGTEAFF. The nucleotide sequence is TGTGCCAGCAGTTTACGGGGACTAATAGGCACTGAAGCTTTCTTT.